This TCR beta chain was profiled in a study of T cell responses to AZD1222 COVID-19 vaccine. Whole-study results and caveats: Spike was spanned by vaccine-associated CD4 TCRs, with dominance at 160-218 and 743-854.

V lost 4 bases and J lost 4, with 26 bases in between. This CDR3 has 19 amino acids. The germline CDR1 and CDR2 sequences are SGHTA and FQGTGA. About this clone itself: What it recognizes is unknown.

This table comes from immunoSEQ multiplex PCR, and its TCRdb copy is limited to in-frame clones, with some not included. The repertoire has about 150,000 clones, around 91% of them found once; the top ten carry 4% to 6%. The sequenced sample was peripheral blood, obtained on day 0 of AZD1222 vaccination. The TCR comes from an adult in good health. This chain joins TRBV7-3 and TRBJ2-1, with a tentative D call TRBD2 (6 bases). In nucleotides, the CDR3 is TGTGCCAGCAGCTCTAAATCCCCTTCAAGCGGCGGGGAGTACAATGAGCAGTTCTTC. Its translation is CASSSKSPSSGGEYNEQFF.